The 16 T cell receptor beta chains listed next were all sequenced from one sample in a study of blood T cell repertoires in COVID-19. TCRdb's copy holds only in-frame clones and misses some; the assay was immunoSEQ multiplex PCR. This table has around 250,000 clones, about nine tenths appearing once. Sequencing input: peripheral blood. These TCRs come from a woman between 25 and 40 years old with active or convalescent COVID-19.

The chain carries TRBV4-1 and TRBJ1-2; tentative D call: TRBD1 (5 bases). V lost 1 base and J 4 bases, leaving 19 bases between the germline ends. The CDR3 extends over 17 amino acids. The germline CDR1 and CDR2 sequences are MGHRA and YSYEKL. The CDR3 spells CASSQVQTTEGLYGYTF. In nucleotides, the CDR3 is TGCGCCAGCAGCCAAGTCCAAACGACAGAGGGACTCTATGGCTACACCTTC.

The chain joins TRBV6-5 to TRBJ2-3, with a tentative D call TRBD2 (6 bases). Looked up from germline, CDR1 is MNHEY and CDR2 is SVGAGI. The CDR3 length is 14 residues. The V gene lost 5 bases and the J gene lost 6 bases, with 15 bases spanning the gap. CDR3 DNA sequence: TGTGCCAGCAGTCTCGGAGGGAATTCCGATACGCAGTATTTT. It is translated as CASSLGGNSDTQYF.

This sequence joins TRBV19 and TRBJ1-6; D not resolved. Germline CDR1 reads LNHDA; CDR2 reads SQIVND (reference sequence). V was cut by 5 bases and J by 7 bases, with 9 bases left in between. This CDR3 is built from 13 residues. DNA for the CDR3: TGTGCCAGTAGTCCCCGGGAGAATTCACCCCTCCACTTT. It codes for CASSPRENSPLHF.

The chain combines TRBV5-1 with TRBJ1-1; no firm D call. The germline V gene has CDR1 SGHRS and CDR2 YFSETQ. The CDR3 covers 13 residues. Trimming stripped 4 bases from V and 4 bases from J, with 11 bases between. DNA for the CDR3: TGCGCCAGCAGCAACCGAGGAGGCACTGAAGCTTTCTTT. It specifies CASSNRGGTEAFF. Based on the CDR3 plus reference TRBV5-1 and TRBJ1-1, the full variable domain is KAGVTQTPRYLIKTRGQQVTLSCSPISGHRSVSWYQQTPGQGLQFLFEYFSETQRNKGNFPGRFSGRQFSNSRSEMNVSTLELGDSALYLCASSNRGGTEAFFGQGTRLTVV.

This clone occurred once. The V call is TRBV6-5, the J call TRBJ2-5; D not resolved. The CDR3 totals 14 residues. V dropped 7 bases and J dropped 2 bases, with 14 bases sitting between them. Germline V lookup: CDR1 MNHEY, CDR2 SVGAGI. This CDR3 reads CASKDGSYQETQYF. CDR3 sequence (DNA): TGTGCCAGCAAAGACGGGTCTTATCAAGAGACCCAGTACTTC.

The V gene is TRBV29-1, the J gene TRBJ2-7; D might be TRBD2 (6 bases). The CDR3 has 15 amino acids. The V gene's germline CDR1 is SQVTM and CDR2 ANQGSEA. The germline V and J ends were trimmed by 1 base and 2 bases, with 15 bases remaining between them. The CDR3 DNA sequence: TGCAGCGTTGAAGGTTCCCGGGACTCGCCCTACGAGCAGTACTTC. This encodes CSVEGSRDSPYEQYF.

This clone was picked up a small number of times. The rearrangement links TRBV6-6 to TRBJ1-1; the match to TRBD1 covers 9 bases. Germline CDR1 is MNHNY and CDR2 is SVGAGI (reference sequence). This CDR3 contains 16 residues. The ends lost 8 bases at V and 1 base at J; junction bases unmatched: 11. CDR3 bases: TGTGCCAGCGGGGGGGGGACAGGGAGTCCGAACACTGAAGCTTTCTTT. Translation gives CASGGGTGSPNTEAFF.

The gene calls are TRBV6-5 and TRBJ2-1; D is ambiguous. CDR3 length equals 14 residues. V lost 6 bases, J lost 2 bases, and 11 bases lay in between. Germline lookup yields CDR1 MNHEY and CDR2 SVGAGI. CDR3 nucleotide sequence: TGTGCCAGCAGACCGGGTCGCGCCTACAATGAGCAGTTCTTC. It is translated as CASRPGRAYNEQFF.

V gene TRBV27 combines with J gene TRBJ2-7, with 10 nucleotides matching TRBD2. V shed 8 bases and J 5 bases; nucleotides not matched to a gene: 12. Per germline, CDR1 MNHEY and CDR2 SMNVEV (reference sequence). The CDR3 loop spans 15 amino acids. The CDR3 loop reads CASGGVGLALHEQYF. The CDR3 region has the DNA TGTGCCAGCGGGGGGGTGGGACTAGCGCTCCACGAGCAGTACTTC.

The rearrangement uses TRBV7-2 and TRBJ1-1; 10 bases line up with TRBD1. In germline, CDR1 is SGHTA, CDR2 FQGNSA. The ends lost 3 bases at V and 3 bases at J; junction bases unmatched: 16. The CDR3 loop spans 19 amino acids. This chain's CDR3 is CASSFIRDRGRGGDTEAFF. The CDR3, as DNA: TGTGCCAGCAGCTTCATCCGGGACAGGGGAAGAGGAGGAGACACTGAAGCTTTCTTT.

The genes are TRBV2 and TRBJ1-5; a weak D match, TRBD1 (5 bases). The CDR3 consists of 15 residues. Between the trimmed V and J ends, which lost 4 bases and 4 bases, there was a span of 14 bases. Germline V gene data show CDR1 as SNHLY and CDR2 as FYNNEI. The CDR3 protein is CASSGTVAGNQPQHF. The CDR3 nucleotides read TGTGCCAGCAGTGGGACGGTGGCAGGGAATCAGCCCCAGCATTTT.

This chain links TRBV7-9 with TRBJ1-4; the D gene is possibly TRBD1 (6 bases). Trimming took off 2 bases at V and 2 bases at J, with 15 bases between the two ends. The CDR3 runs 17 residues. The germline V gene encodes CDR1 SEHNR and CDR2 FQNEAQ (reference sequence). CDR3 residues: CASSLSTGSNTNEKLFF. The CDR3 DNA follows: TGTGCCAGCAGCTTATCCACAGGGAGTAATACTAATGAAAAACTGTTTTTT.

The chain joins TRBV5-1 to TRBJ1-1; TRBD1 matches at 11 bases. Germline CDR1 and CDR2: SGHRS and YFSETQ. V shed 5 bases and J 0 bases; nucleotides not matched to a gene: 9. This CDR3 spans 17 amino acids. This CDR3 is CASRAGTGGLMNTEAFF. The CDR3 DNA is TGCGCCAGCAGGGCCGGGACAGGGGGGCTCATGAACACTGAAGCTTTCTTT.

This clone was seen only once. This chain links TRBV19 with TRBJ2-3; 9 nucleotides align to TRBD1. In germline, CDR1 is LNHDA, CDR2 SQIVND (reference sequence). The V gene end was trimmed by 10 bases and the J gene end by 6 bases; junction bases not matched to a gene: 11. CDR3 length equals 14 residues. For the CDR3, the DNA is TGTGCCACCTCGGACAGGGGCCATAGGGATACGCAGTATTTT. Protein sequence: CATSDRGHRDTQYF.

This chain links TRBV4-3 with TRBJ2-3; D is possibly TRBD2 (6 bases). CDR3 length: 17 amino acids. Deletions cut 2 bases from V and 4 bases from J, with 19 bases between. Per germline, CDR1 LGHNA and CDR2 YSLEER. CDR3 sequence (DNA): TGCGCCAGCAGCCAAACCGGGACTCCTTGGACGGCAGATACGCAGTATTTT. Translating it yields CASSQTGTPWTADTQYF.

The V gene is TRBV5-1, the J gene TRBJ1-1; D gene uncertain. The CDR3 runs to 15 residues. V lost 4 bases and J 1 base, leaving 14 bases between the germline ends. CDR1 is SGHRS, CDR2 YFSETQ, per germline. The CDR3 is CASSPLRPTNTEAFF. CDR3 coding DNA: TGCGCCAGCAGCCCCCTGAGGCCAACGAACACTGAAGCTTTCTTT.